This T cell receptor (beta chain) was retrieved from a study of shared clonotypes between healthy human individuals. Once extracted for a subset, genomic DNA was divided evenly among several immunoSEQ plates. The data were produced by immunoSEQ multiplex PCR, yet TCRdb's version contains in-frame clones alone and is incomplete. The table has roughly 2,300,000 clones, 92% seen once. Per germline, CDR1 LNHDA and CDR2 SQIVND (reference sequence). The CDR3 is made up of 14 amino acids. V was pared by 4 bases and J by 2 bases, with 9 bases between. Regarding the study as a whole: Investigators collected only blood, and repertoires in tissues likely differ.

This clone was detected only once. Its antigen is currently unknown. The rearrangement uses TRBV19 and TRBJ2-1; D is undetermined. The source material was naive CD4+ T cells from PBMCs. Specified subset: CD45RA+ positively selected. The TCR comes from a man aged 18-30 years in good health. Some clones in this sample may be carry-over from other donors' samples. The CDR3 is CASSRAAPYNEQFF. As DNA, the CDR3 is TGTGCCAGTAGTAGGGCAGCCCCCTACAATGAGCAGTTCTTC.